The clone carrying this T cell receptor beta chain has more than one count but fewer than ten. This entry belongs to a study of T cells of healthy individuals. MiXCR, applied by TCRdb to the 5' RACE reads, yields one record per CDR3 protein. Of about 63,000 distinct CDR3 sequences detected, around 15% appear once; the ten largest clones hold around 5%. The CDR3 runs 14 residues. J was trimmed by 5 bases and V by 7 bases; bases with no gene match: 9. Germline assignment: CDR1 SQVTM and CDR2 ANQGSEA. This TCR came from a human donor in good health. The V call is TRBV29-1, the J call TRBJ2-1, with 9 bases fitting TRBD2. The CDR3 DNA follows: TGCAGCGCCGAATCTAGCGGGGTGAACAATGAGCAGTTCTTC. This codes for CSAESSGVNNEQFF.